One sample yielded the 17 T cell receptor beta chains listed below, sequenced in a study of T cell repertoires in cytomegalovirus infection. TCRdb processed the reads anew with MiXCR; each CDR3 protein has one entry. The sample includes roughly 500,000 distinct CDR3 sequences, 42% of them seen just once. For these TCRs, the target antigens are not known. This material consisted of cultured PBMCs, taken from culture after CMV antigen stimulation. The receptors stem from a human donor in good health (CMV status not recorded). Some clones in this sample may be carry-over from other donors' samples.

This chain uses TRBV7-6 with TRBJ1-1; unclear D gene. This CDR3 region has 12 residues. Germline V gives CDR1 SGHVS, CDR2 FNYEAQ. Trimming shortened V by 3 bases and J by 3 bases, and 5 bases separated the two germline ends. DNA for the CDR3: TGTGCCAGCAGCTTTGCGGACACTGAAGCTTTCTTT. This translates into CASSFADTEAFF.

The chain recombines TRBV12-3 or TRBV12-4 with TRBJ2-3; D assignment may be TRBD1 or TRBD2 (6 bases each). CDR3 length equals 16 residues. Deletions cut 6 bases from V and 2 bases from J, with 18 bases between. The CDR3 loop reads CASSRGRPRVTDTQYF. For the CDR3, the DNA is TGTGCCAGCAGCCGGGGGCGACCCAGGGTCACAGATACGCAGTATTTT.

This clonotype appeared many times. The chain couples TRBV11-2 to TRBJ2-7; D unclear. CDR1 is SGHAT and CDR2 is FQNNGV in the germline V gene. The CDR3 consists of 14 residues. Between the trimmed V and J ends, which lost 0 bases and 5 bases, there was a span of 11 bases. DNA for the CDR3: TGTGCCAGCAGCTTAGATAATTGGCTACACGAGCAGTACTTC. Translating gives CASSLDNWLHEQYF.

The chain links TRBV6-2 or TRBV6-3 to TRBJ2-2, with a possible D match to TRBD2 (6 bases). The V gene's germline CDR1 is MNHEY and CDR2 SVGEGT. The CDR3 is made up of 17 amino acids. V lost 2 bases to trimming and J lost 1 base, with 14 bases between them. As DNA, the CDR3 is TGTGCCAGCAGTTACGGACCCGGGCGGGGGAACACCGGGGAGCTGTTTTTT. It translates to CASSYGPGRGNTGELFF.

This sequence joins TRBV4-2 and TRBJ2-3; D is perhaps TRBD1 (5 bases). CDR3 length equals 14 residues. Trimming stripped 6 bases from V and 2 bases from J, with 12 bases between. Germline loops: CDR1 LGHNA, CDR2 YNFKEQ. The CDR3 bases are TGTGCCAGCAGATTCGACAGTAACACAGATACGCAGTATTTT. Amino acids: CASRFDSNTDTQYF.

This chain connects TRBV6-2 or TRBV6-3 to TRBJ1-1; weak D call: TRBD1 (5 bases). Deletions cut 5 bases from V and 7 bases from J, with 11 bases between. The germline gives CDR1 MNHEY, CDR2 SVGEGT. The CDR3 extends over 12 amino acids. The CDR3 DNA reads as TGTGCCAGCAGTAGAGGACAAGTTGAAGCTTTCTTT. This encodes CASSRGQVEAFF.

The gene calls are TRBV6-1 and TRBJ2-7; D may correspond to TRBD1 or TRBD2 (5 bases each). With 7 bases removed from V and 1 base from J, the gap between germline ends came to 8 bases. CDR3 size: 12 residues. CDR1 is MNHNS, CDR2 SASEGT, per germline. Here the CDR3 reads CASTWGSYEQYF. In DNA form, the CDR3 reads TGTGCCAGCACTTGGGGGTCCTACGAGCAGTACTTC.

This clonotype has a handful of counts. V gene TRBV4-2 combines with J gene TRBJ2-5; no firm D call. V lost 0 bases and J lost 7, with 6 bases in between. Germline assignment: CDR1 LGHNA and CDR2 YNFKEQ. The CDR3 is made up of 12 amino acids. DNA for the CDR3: TGTGCCAGCAGCCAAGATTCAAGGACCCAGTACTTC. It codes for CASSQDSRTQYF.

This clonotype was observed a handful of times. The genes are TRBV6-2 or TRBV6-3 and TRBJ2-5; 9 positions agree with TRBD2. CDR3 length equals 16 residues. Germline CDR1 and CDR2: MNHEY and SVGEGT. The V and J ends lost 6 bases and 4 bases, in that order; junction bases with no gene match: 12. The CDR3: CASRQDSGSVGETQYF. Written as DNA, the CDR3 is TGTGCCAGCAGACAAGATAGCGGGAGCGTTGGAGAGACCCAGTACTTC.

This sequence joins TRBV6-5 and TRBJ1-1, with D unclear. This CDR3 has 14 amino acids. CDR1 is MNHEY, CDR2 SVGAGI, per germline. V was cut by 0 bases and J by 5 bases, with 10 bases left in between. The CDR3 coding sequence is TGTGCCAGCAGTTACTCGACCGGATTTACTGAAGCTTTCTTT. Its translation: CASSYSTGFTEAFF.

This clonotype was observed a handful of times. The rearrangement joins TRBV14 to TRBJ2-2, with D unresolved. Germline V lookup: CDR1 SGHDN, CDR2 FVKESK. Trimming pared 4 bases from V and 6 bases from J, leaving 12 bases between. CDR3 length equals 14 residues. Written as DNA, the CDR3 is TGTGCCAGCAGCCGGAATAGGGTTTCCGGGGAGCTGTTTTTT. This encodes CASSRNRVSGELFF.

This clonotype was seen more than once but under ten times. Written as DNA, the CDR3 is TGTGCTAGTGGTTTGGGGGGCGGGAGAAATCAGCCCCAGCATTTT. Translation gives CASGLGGGRNQPQHF. The chain is built from TRBV12-5 and TRBJ1-5; perhaps TRBD1 as D (5 bases). Germline CDR1 LGHNT, CDR2 FRNRAP. V lost 1 base, J lost 4 bases, and 11 bases lay in between. This CDR3 is built from 15 residues.

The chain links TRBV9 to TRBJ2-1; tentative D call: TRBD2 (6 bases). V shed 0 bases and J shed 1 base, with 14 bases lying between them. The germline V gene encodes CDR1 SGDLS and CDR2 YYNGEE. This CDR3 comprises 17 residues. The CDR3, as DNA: TGTGCCAGCAGCGTAGACGGCCGGAGCGGGTCCTACAATGAGCAGTTCTTC. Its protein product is CASSVDGRSGSYNEQFF.

The CDR3 loop is CSATGLGDDTQYF. CDR3 bases: TGCAGTGCTACGGGACTAGGAGATGATACGCAGTATTTT. The chain couples TRBV20-1 to TRBJ2-3, with 8 bases matching TRBD2. The germline V gene has CDR1 DFQATT and CDR2 SNEGSKA (reference sequence). Trimming cost V 4 bases and J 6 bases; bases outside gene matches: 6. The CDR3 is made up of 13 amino acids.

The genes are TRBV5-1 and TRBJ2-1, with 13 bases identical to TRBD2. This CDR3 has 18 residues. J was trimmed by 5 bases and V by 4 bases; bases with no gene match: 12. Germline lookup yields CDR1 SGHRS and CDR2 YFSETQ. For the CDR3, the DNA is TGCGCCAGCAGCCCGACTAGCGGGGGGCGCTTTACCGACAATGAGCAGTTCTTC. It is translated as CASSPTSGGRFTDNEQFF.

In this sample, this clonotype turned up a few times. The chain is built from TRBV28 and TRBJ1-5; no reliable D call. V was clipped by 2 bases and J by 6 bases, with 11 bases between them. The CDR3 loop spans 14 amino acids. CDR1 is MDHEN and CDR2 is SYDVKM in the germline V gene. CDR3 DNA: TGTGCCAGCAGTTTAGTGGGCGAGGGTCAGCCCCAGCATTTT. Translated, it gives CASSLVGEGQPQHF.

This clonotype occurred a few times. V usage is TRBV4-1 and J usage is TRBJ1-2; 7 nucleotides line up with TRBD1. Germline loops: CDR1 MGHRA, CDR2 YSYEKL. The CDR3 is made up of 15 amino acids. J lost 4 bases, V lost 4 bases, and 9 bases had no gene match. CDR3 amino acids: CASSLTGFVGYGYTF. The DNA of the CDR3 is TGCGCCAGCAGCCTGACAGGGTTCGTCGGCTATGGCTACACCTTC.